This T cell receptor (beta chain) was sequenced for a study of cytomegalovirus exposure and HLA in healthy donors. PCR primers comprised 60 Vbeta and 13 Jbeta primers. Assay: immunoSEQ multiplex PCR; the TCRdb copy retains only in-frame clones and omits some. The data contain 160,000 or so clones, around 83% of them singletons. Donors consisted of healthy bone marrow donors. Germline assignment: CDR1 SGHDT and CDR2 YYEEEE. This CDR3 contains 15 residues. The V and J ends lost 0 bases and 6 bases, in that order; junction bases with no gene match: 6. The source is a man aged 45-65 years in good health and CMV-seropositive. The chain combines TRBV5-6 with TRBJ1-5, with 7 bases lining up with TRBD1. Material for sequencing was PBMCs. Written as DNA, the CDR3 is TGTGCCAGCAGCTTGGGTGGAGGGGGCAGTCAGCCCCAGCATTTT. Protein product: CASSLGGGGSQPQHF.